A single sample is the source of the 30 T cell receptor beta chains below, sequenced in a study of T-cell memory formation after mild COVID-19. TCRdb re-called the 5' RACE reads through MiXCR, storing one row per CDR3 protein. This sample carries about 360,000 distinct CDR3 sequences, 13% of them seen once, and the ten largest clones take 20% to 25%. The sequenced sample consisted of PBMCs or a T cell subset sorted from them (not recorded which). Receptors were obtained from a man aged 18 to 35 who had mild COVID-19 (a few samples of this study predate the infection). Cell type and time point are not known.

This clonotype was counted only a few times. The chain joins TRBV4-3 to TRBJ2-4; D might be TRBD1 or TRBD2, each matching 5 bases. Trimming cost V 3 bases and J 1 base, with 19 bases left between them. CDR1 and CDR2 from the germline V gene are LGHNA and YSLEER. The CDR3 totals 18 residues. In DNA, the CDR3 is TGCGCCAGCAGCCAGGCGATAGGGACGAACTTCGCCAAAAACATTCAGTACTTC. Translation gives CASSQAIGTNFAKNIQYF.

The V call is TRBV7-3, the J call TRBJ2-1; no reliable D call. The V end was cut by 1 base, the J end by 0 bases, with 16 bases between. The germline gives CDR1 SGHTA, CDR2 FQGTGA. This CDR3 contains 18 residues. This CDR3 is CASSLNGPGFLSYNEQFF. As DNA, the CDR3 is TGTGCCAGCAGCTTAAATGGGCCTGGATTCCTCTCCTACAATGAGCAGTTCTTC. Full variable domain (remainder filled in from reference TRBV7-3 and TRBJ2-1): GAGVSQTPSNKVTEKGKYVELRCDPISGHTALYWYRQSLGQGPEFLIYFQGTGAADDSGLPNDRFFAVRPEGSVSTLKIQRTERGDSAVYLCASSLNGPGFLSYNEQFFGPGTRLTVL.

This clonotype was seen only a few times. The chain recombines TRBV7-9 with TRBJ1-1, with 10 bases identical to TRBD1. Germline values: CDR1 SEHNR, CDR2 FQNEAQ (reference sequence). The CDR3 is 16 residues long. J was trimmed by 1 base and V by 5 bases; bases with no gene match: 7. The chain's CDR3 is CASSLLGQGENTEAFF. The CDR3 DNA is TGTGCCAGCAGCCTCCTAGGACAGGGGGAGAACACTGAAGCTTTCTTT.

This clonotype occurred a few times. This chain joins TRBV18 and TRBJ2-7; D is possibly TRBD2 (6 bases). Germline lookup yields CDR1 KGHSH and CDR2 LQKENI. Trimming took 4 bases from V and 3 from J, leaving 19 bases between them. The CDR3 extends over 16 amino acids. DNA of the CDR3: TGTGCCAGCTCACGTAAGGCGGGGCTTTCGGACTACGAGCAGTACTTC. Its protein is CASSRKAGLSDYEQYF.

The chain uses TRBV20-1 and TRBJ2-1, with 8 bases lining up with TRBD1. From germline, CDR1 is DFQATT and CDR2 SNEGSKA (reference sequence). This CDR3 has 16 amino acids. J was trimmed by 12 bases and V by 5 bases; bases with no gene match: 21. The CDR3: CSAPPGTGYWLGGQFF. The DNA for the CDR3 is TGCAGTGCTCCACCTGGGACAGGCTATTGGTTGGGGGGGCAGTTCTTC.

V is TRBV14 and J is TRBJ2-5; TRBD1 aligns across 8 bases. The V segment lost 0 bases and the J segment 5 bases; nucleotides outside the gene matches: 8. This CDR3 is 16 amino acids long. Germline values: CDR1 SGHDN, CDR2 FVKESK. CDR3 sequence (DNA): TGTGCCAGCAGCCAAGATGCAGGGGGCGCCTGGGAGACCCAGTACTTC. Translated, it gives CASSQDAGGAWETQYF.

This sequence joins TRBV5-1 and TRBJ2-1; D not certain. The germline V gene has CDR1 SGHRS and CDR2 YFSETQ. V was cut by 0 bases and J by 10 bases, with 8 bases left in between. CDR3 length equals 12 residues. DNA of the CDR3: TGCGCCAGCAGCTTGGACTGGCGGGAGCAGTTCTTC. Encoded protein: CASSLDWREQFF.

This clonotype came up a few times. This chain links TRBV3-1 with TRBJ2-3, with D possibly TRBD2 on 6 matching bases. V lost 1 base and J 8 bases, leaving 10 bases between the germline ends. Germline CDR1 and CDR2: LGHDT and YNNKEL (reference sequence). CDR3 length: 13 residues. CDR3 bases: TGTGCCAGCAGCCAAGGTCCTAGCGTTACGCAGTATTTT. It specifies CASSQGPSVTQYF.

This clonotype was seen at least ten times. The chain has TRBV7-2 and TRBJ1-3; the D gene is possibly TRBD1 (5 bases). The CDR3 sequence is 16 residues long. Deletions cut 5 bases from V and 4 bases from J, with 18 bases between. Germline V CDR1 and CDR2: SGHTA, FQGNSA. The CDR3 region is CASSRVLGTGGNTIYF. The CDR3, as DNA: TGTGCCAGCAGCCGCGTGTTAGGGACCGGGGGAAACACCATATATTTT. Looking up the rest from reference TRBV7-2 and TRBJ1-3 gives the full variable domain: GAGVSQSPSNKVTEKGKDVELRCDPISGHTALYWYRQSLGQGLEFLIYFQGNSAPDKSGLPSDRFSAERTGGSVSTLTIQRTQQEDSAVYLCASSRVLGTGGNTIYFGEGSWLTVV.

This clonotype has a count of ten or more. V usage is TRBV5-1 and J usage is TRBJ2-1; 9 positions match TRBD2. Looked up from germline, CDR1 is SGHRS and CDR2 is YFSETQ. The CDR3 length is 18 residues. Trimming removed 5 bases from V and 0 bases from J; junction bases left unmatched: 12. For the CDR3, the DNA is TGCGCCAGCAGGGTAGCGGGGGCCCGACCCGCCTCCTACAATGAGCAGTTCTTC. Its translation is CASRVAGARPASYNEQFF.

The rearrangement links TRBV5-1 to TRBJ1-1; unclear D gene. The CDR3 length is 14 residues. V lost 0 bases, J lost 4 bases, and 10 bases lay in between. CDR1 and CDR2 (germline): SGHRS, YFSETQ. The CDR3 DNA follows: TGCGCCAGCAGCTTGGCAGGTGTGAGCACTGAAGCTTTCTTT. Protein: CASSLAGVSTEAFF. Looking up the rest from reference TRBV5-1 and TRBJ1-1 gives the full variable domain: KAGVTQTPRYLIKTRGQQVTLSCSPISGHRSVSWYQQTPGQGLQFLFEYFSETQRNKGNFPGRFSGRQFSNSRSEMNVSTLELGDSALYLCASSLAGVSTEAFFGQGTRLTVV.

This clonotype appeared a few times. The chain has TRBV18 and TRBJ2-1, with D possibly matching TRBD2 (5 bases). This CDR3 contains 14 residues. Germline assignment: CDR1 KGHSH and CDR2 LQKENI. Deletions cut 3 bases from V and 7 bases from J, with 13 bases between. The CDR3: CASSPNQRSNEQFF. The CDR3 nucleotides read TGTGCCAGCTCACCTAACCAGCGGAGTAATGAGCAGTTCTTC.

This chain joins TRBV12-3 or TRBV12-4 and TRBJ1-6; D is unresolved. CDR3 length: 15 amino acids. Trimming took 6 bases from V and 8 from J, leaving 17 bases between them. CDR3 nucleotides: TGTGCCAGCAGCGATAACGTCTCTGGAGATTCACCCCTCCACTTT. Translation: CASSDNVSGDSPLHF.

This clonotype was detected a few times. The chain joins TRBV5-1 to TRBJ1-1; tentatively, D is TRBD1 (5 bases). Germline-derived CDR1 and CDR2 are SGHRS and YFSETQ. There are 13 residues in the CDR3. Between the trimmed V and J ends, which lost 0 bases and 8 bases, there was a span of 11 bases. The CDR3 DNA reads TGCGCCAGCAGCTTGGATGGCCGACAGGAAGCTTTCTTT. Protein product: CASSLDGRQEAFF. Combining the CDR3 with reference TRBV5-1 and TRBJ1-1 gives the whole variable domain KAGVTQTPRYLIKTRGQQVTLSCSPISGHRSVSWYQQTPGQGLQFLFEYFSETQRNKGNFPGRFSGRQFSNSRSEMNVSTLELGDSALYLCASSLDGRQEAFFGQGTRLTVV.

This clonotype has a count of ten or more. The chain combines TRBV27 with TRBJ1-1, with 11 bases matching TRBD1. CDR1 is MNHEY and CDR2 is SMNVEV in the germline V gene (reference sequence). Germline trimming cut 2 bases from V and 6 bases from J; bases unmatched to any gene: 5. This CDR3 has 15 amino acids. As DNA, the CDR3 is TGTGCCAGCAGTTTACGGGACAGGGGGATGCCTGAAGCTTTCTTT. Its translation is CASSLRDRGMPEAFF.

The V call is TRBV15, the J call TRBJ1-2; D may be TRBD1 (6 bases). V was trimmed by 3 bases and J by 8 bases, leaving 13 bases between them. The CDR3 loop spans 13 amino acids. CDR1 is LNHNV and CDR2 is YYDKDF in the germline V gene (reference sequence). This chain's CDR3 is CATSRGALEGYTF. The DNA of the CDR3 is TGTGCCACCAGCAGGGGGGCCCTGGAGGGCTACACCTTC. Together with reference TRBV15 and TRBJ1-2, the CDR3 gives the full variable domain: DAMVIQNPRYQVTQFGKPVTLSCSQTLNHNVMYWYQQKSSQAPKLLFHYYDKDFNNEADTPDNFQSRRPNTSFCFLDIRSPGLGDTAMYLCATSRGALEGYTFGSGTRLTVV.

The gene calls are TRBV24-1 and TRBJ2-5, with 11 bases that match TRBD2. CDR1 is KGHDR, CDR2 SFDVKD, per germline. Unmatched junction bases numbered 8, after V lost 9 bases and J lost 3 bases. This CDR3 has 15 amino acids. The CDR3 loop reads CATGGVAGGKETQYF. The CDR3 nucleotides are TGTGCCACCGGCGGGGTAGCGGGGGGGAAAGAGACCCAGTACTTC.

In regard to this clonotype: The germline gene is not matched at one end of the junction; a read error may be the cause. The V gene is TRBV28, the J gene TRBJ2-1; tentatively, D is TRBD1 (5 bases). Germline V gene data show CDR1 as MDHEN and CDR2 as SYDVKM. CDR3 length: 14 residues. This CDR3 reads CASSFTGAGYFRIF. The CDR3, as DNA: TGTGCCAGCAGTTTTACAGGAGCAGGGTACTTCCGGATCTTC.

The chain couples TRBV3-1 to TRBJ1-1, with a weak D call TRBD1 (6 bases). Trimming removed 6 bases at V and 6 bases at J, with 11 bases between. The germline V gene encodes CDR1 LGHDT and CDR2 YNNKEL (reference sequence). The CDR3 contains 12 residues. The DNA of the CDR3 is TGTGCCAGCAGGCAGGGGCCCGCTGAAGCTTTCTTT. It encodes CASRQGPAEAFF.

In its sample, this clonotype was seen a few times. V gene TRBV6-2 or TRBV6-3 combines with J gene TRBJ1-2; D not resolved. In germline, CDR1 is MNHEY, CDR2 SVGEGT. The length of the CDR3 is 13 residues. The V and J ends lost 10 bases and 0 bases respectively, with 12 bases between them. As DNA, the CDR3 is TGTGCCACCGATACAACCTCTAACTATGGCTACACCTTC. Its protein product is CATDTTSNYGYTF.

This clonotype was found a few times. V and J are TRBV12-3 or TRBV12-4 and TRBJ2-5; D perhaps matches TRBD2 (5 bases). The CDR3 length is 14 residues. The V end was cut by 3 bases, the J end by 4 bases, with 12 bases between. CDR3: CASSLSSEGETQYF. The CDR3 DNA sequence: TGTGCCAGCAGTTTGAGTAGCGAAGGAGAGACCCAGTACTTC.

The chain is built from TRBV5-1 and TRBJ2-3; a possible D gene is TRBD2 (7 bases). CDR1 is SGHRS and CDR2 is YFSETQ in the germline V gene. The CDR3 covers 14 residues. Trimming shortened V by 3 bases and J by 4 bases, and 12 bases separated the two germline ends. CDR3 DNA: TGCGCCAGCAGCTCTACAGGGAGGGCAGATACGCAGTATTTT. Protein product: CASSSTGRADTQYF.

The V and J genes are TRBV5-1 and TRBJ2-3; no clear D. The V end lost 2 bases, the J end lost 2 bases, and 9 bases lay between the germline ends. The V gene's germline CDR1 is SGHRS and CDR2 YFSETQ. The CDR3 runs 14 residues. CDR3 loop: CASSFRQATDTQYF. The CDR3 DNA sequence: TGCGCCAGCAGCTTTAGGCAGGCCACAGATACGCAGTATTTT.

The rearrangement links TRBV6-1 to TRBJ1-1; no reliable D call. V was cut by 4 bases and J by 4 bases, with 10 bases left in between. Germline V gene sequence: CDR1 MNHNS, CDR2 SASEGT. CDR3 length: 13 residues. CDR3 sequence (DNA): TGTGCCAGCAGTGTGACGGGCGGCACTGAAGCTTTCTTT. It is translated as CASSVTGGTEAFF.

The chain uses TRBV18 and TRBJ2-2; D might be TRBD2 (5 bases). This CDR3 contains 15 residues. The V end lost 6 bases, the J end lost 4 bases, and 15 bases lay between the germline ends. Germline CDR1 and CDR2: KGHSH and LQKENI. The CDR3 DNA is TGTGCCAGCTCGCCAAATGGACTCTTCACCGGGGAGCTGTTTTTT. Translation gives CASSPNGLFTGELFF.

This clonotype was counted a few times. The V gene is TRBV9, the J gene TRBJ1-5; D ambiguous. Deletions cut 0 bases from V and 5 bases from J, with 12 bases between. The CDR3 sequence is 15 residues long. Per germline, CDR1 SGDLS and CDR2 YYNGEE. The CDR3 DNA reads as TGTGCCAGCAGCGTAGGGGCGGAGCACCATCAGCCCCAGCATTTT. It yields the protein CASSVGAEHHQPQHF.

The rearrangement links TRBV6-2 or TRBV6-3 to TRBJ2-1, with 10 bases lining up with TRBD2. Germline V gene data show CDR1 as MNHEY and CDR2 as SVGEGT. The CDR3 consists of 17 residues. The J segment lost 8 bases and the V segment lost 1 base, leaving 11 bases of the junction unmatched. CDR3 bases: TGTGCCAGCAGTTACTTTCCGGTAGCGGGGGGCGACTATGAGCAGTTCTTC. This codes for CASSYFPVAGGDYEQFF.

Ten or more counts support this clonotype. CDR3 sequence reads: CSARDPARDDTQYF. The CDR3, as DNA: TGCAGTGCTAGAGATCCTGCCCGTGACGATACGCAGTATTTT. The chain links TRBV20-1 to TRBJ2-3; no clear D. This CDR3 is 14 amino acids long. Trimming took off 0 bases at V and 6 bases at J, with 13 bases between the two ends. The germline V gene has CDR1 DFQATT and CDR2 SNEGSKA (reference sequence).

In this sample, this clonotype turned up a few times. CDR3 amino acids: CASSQWGSQPQHF. CDR3 bases: TGCGCCAGCAGCCAATGGGGGTCGCAGCCCCAGCATTTT. The chain combines TRBV4-1 with TRBJ1-5; perhaps TRBD1 as D (5 bases). V lost 2 bases, J lost 7 bases, and 9 bases lay in between. CDR3 length equals 13 residues. CDR1 MGHRA and CDR2 YSYEKL come from the germline V gene.

This clonotype was picked up a small number of times. V gene TRBV20-1 combines with J gene TRBJ2-7, with 8 bases that match TRBD1. The CDR3 consists of 13 residues. The germline CDR1 and CDR2 sequences are DFQATT and SNEGSKA (reference sequence). The trim removed 2 bases at V and 6 bases at J, leaving 6 bases unmatched. CDR3 sequence (DNA): TGCAGTGCTAGAAGGACAGGGAGAGGCGAGCAGTACTTC. Amino acid sequence: CSARRTGRGEQYF.